The rows below give T cell receptor beta chains drawn from one sample of a study of blood T cells in healthy people across ages. TCRdb re-analysed the 5' RACE reads in MiXCR, keeping a single row per CDR3 protein. The table records about 640,000 distinct CDR3 sequences, approximately 30% of them present only once. The sequenced material came from blood. The receptors originated from an elderly woman in good health. CDR3s include the opening cysteine and the closing phenylalanine or tryptophan. The D gene is left open where the match is weak. Clone size, where shown, is once, few, many, or a class for clones that have expanded.

D	V	J	size	DNA	CDR3
TRBD1	TRBV7-9	TRBJ2-3	NA	TGTGCCAGCAGCTTATCACCAGGGGGCGCAGAAAATACGCAGTATTTT	CASSLSPGGAENTQYF
TRBD1	TRBV10-3	TRBJ1-2	many	TGTGCCATCCGAGCACAGGGGGCCTATGGCTACACCTTC	CAIRAQGAYGYTF
TRBD1	TRBV6-2/TRBV6-3	TRBJ2-5	many	TGTGCCAGCAGGCAAACCGGGACAGGGGCAATAGAGACCCAGTACTTC	CASRQTGTGAIETQYF
NA	TRBV5-1	TRBJ2-7	NA	TGCGCCAGCAGCTTGGAAATAGCGGTTCCCTACGAGCAGTACTTC	CASSLEIAVPYEQYF
NA	TRBV3-1	TRBJ2-5	few	TGTGCCAGCAGGAACGGGGAGATAGGGACCCAGTACTTC	CASRNGEIGTQYF
TRBD2	TRBV12-3/TRBV12-4	TRBJ2-3	NA	TGTGCCAGCAGTTCTGGACTAGCGAGAACAGATACGGAGTATTTT	CASSSGLARTDTEYF
NA	TRBV30	TRBJ1-2	NA	TGTGCCTGGAGTTATAGGAGAAGGCGGCCTGGCTATGGCTACACCTTC	CAWSYRRRRPGYGYTF
TRBD1	TRBV2	TRBJ2-3	once	TGTGCCAGCAGAGCCCGGGACAGGGGAACTTACACAGATACGCAGTATTTT	CASRARDRGTYTDTQYF
TRBD1	TRBV7-9	TRBJ1-2	NA	TGTGCCAGCAGCTTAACCGAGACAGGGACCTCCTATGGCTACACCTTC	CASSLTETGTSYGYTF
TRBD2	TRBV27	TRBJ2-2	once	TGTGCCAGCAGTTTTTCCCTAGCGGGGGTAAACACCGGGGAGCTGTTTTTT	CASSFSLAGVNTGELFF
NA	TRBV11-2	TRBJ1-2	many	TGTGCCAGCAGCCCCTCCGGGAGAACTAACTATGGCTACACCTTC	CASSPSGRTNYGYTF
TRBD1	TRBV30	TRBJ2-5	NA	TGTGCCTGGAGTGTCTTACAGGGGATACAAGAGACCCAGTACTTC	CAWSVLQGIQETQYF
NA	TRBV10-3	TRBJ2-3	NA	TGTGCCTACATGCTCGCGGGGCCTCGCGGAGATACGCAGTATTTT	CAYMLAGPRGDTQYF
NA	TRBV3-1	TRBJ2-2	NA	TGTGCCAGCAGCCTCGTTGGGGGGAACACCGGGGAGCGGTTTTTT	CASSLVGGNTGERFF
NA	TRBV12-3/TRBV12-4	TRBJ2-7	many	TGTGCCAGCAGCATTGGGGCGGAGGGGCGGGAGCAGTACTTC	CASSIGAEGREQYF
NA	TRBV4-3	TRBJ2-3	many	TGCGCCAGCAGCCAAGAATACTCGTACCCCGGAGCCGATACGCAGTATTTT	CASSQEYSYPGADTQYF
TRBD2	TRBV4-3	TRBJ2-7	many	TGCGCCAGCAGCCAGCAACTAGCGGGGGGAGCCTACGAGCAGTACTTC	CASSQQLAGGAYEQYF
NA	TRBV7-2	TRBJ2-7	many	TGTGCCAGCAGCTACGGTACAGTGAACTACGAGCAGTACTTC	CASSYGTVNYEQYF
NA	TRBV2	TRBJ2-7	NA	TGTGCCAGCAGCCCGACAGGCCCTCTGCAGTACTTC	CASSPTGPLQYF
NA	TRBV12-3/TRBV12-4	TRBJ1-1	NA	TGTGCCAGCAGCTTGAAAATAAACACTGAAGCTTTCTTT	CASSLKINTEAFF
NA	TRBV11-2	TRBJ2-4	many	TGTGCCAGCAGCTTAGAGATAAGCAAAAACATTCAGTACTTC	CASSLEISKNIQYF
NA	TRBV6-2/TRBV6-3	TRBJ2-7	few	TGTGCCAGCACTGGCCCACAGTCTCGCGAGCAGTACTTC	CASTGPQSREQYF
TRBD1	TRBV10-3	TRBJ1-5	many	TGTGCCATCAGGGGTGACAGGGGCAATCAGCCCCAGCATTTT	CAIRGDRGNQPQHF
NA	TRBV7-2	TRBJ2-5	NA	TGTGCCAGCAGCTTTTCACGGGATGGGGATGAGCAGTACTTC	CASSFSRDGDEQYF
TRBD1	TRBV7-8	TRBJ2-2	many	TGTGCCAGCAGCATGACAGGGATGGGCGGGGAGCTGTTTTTT	CASSMTGMGGELFF
TRBD2	TRBV5-1	TRBJ2-1	many	TGCGCCAGCAGCTATCCGACTAGCGGGGCCAATGAGCAGTTCTTC	CASSYPTSGANEQFF
NA	TRBV7-2	TRBJ1-5	NA	TGTGCCAGCAGCCCTCAAGGGGGGGCGAGCAATCAGCCCCAGCATTTT	CASSPQGGASNQPQHF
TRBD1	TRBV20-1	TRBJ1-4	NA	TGCAGTGCGACCGGGACAGGGAAGGCCTACGAAAAACTGTTTTTT	CSATGTGKAYEKLFF
NA	TRBV7-3	TRBJ1-2	many	TGTGCCAGCAGCTCCGATATGGACCCTACCGGTCGGGGCTACACCTTC	CASSSDMDPTGRGYTF
TRBD2	TRBV6-2/TRBV6-3	TRBJ2-7	few	TGTGCCAGCAGTTACGTCACTAGCGGGGACCTCTACAATGAGCAGTACTTC	CASSYVTSGDLYNEQYF
NA	TRBV5-6	TRBJ2-4	many	TGTGCCAGCAGCTTGTTTGGGGTTGGGGACATTCAGTACTTC	CASSLFGVGDIQYF
TRBD1	TRBV30	TRBJ2-5	NA	TGTGCCTGGAGGGTACGGACAGGGAAAGAGACCCAGTACTTC	CAWRVRTGKETQYF
NA	TRBV7-3	TRBJ2-3	many	TGTGCCAGCAGCTTACTGTTTGGGGGCACAGATACGCAGTATTTT	CASSLLFGGTDTQYF
NA	TRBV9	TRBJ1-2	NA	TGTGCCAGCAGCGTAGCGGACGGGTTCGACTATGGCTACACCTTC	CASSVADGFDYGYTF
TRBD1	TRBV20-1	TRBJ2-1	many	TGCAGTGCTAGCCGGGACAGGGCCAATGAGCAGTTCTTC	CSASRDRANEQFF
NA	TRBV6-1	TRBJ2-2	NA	TGTGCCAGCAGGGGGGACTCGAACACCGGGGAGCTGTTTTTT	CASRGDSNTGELFF
NA	TRBV20-1	TRBJ2-5	many	TGCAGTGCTAGCTTTTTCAGGGAGTCAGAGACCCAGTACTTC	CSASFFRESETQYF